A selection of T cell receptor beta chains follows, all from one sample in a study of blood T cell repertoires in COVID-19. The table came from immunoSEQ multiplex PCR; TCRdb's copy has only in-frame clones and leaves some out. Among 150,000 to 200,000 clones listed, 85% to 90% were seen once. Sequencing was done on a sample of peripheral blood. The receptors were sampled from a man over 45 with acute or convalescent COVID-19. CDR3s include the opening cysteine and the closing phenylalanine or tryptophan. D genes are given only for firm matches. Part of the rows lack a size; the others show once, few, many or a class for expanded clones.

>TRBD2|TRBJ2-7|TRBV27|-
CASSATSGASYEQYF
TGTGCCAGCAGTGCTACTAGCGGAGCCTCCTACGAGCAGTACTTC
>-|TRBJ1-1|TRBV10-3|-
CAISESGLELEAFF
TGTGCCATCAGTGAGTCGGGCCTTGAACTTGAAGCTTTCTTT
>TRBD2|TRBJ2-3|TRBV18|-
CASSPREVPLWDTQYF
TGTGCCAGCTCCCCCCGGGAGGTCCCGTTATGGGATACGCAGTATTTT
>-|TRBJ2-1|TRBV19|-
CASSPTASYNEQFF
TGTGCCAGTAGTCCGACAGCTTCCTACAATGAGCAGTTCTTC
>-|TRBJ2-5|TRBV6-5|-
CASSPRGSETQYF
TGTGCCAGCAGTCCCCGCGGAAGCGAGACCCAGTACTTC
>-|TRBJ1-2|TRBV6-1|-
CASSEGVGSNYGYTF
TGTGCCAGCAGTGAAGGAGTAGGGAGTAACTATGGCTACACCTTC
>TRBD2|TRBJ2-3|TRBV9|-
CASSPVGGVTDTQYF
TGTGCCAGCAGCCCAGTGGGGGGGGTTACAGATACGCAGTATTTT
>TRBD2|TRBJ2-7|TRBV18|-
CASSPQGLAGVAEQYF
TGTGCCAGCTCACCACAGGGACTAGCGGGAGTAGCCGAGCAGTACTTC
>-|TRBJ2-1|TRBV29-1|-
CSVLPQGGREQFF
TGCAGCGTTTTACCACAGGGTGGGCGTGAGCAGTTCTTC
>-|TRBJ2-5|TRBV5-1|few
CASSPGGLAPGTQYF
TGCGCCAGCAGCCCCGGGGGGCTCGCCCCGGGGACCCAGTACTTC
>TRBD1|TRBJ1-5|TRBV5-6|-
CASSSSDRRHQPQHF
TGTGCCAGCAGCTCCTCGGACAGGAGGCATCAGCCCCAGCATTTT
>TRBD2|TRBJ2-2|TRBV6-2/TRBV6-3|-
CASSLTGLANTGELFF
TGTGCCAGCAGTCTTACGGGACTAGCGAACACCGGGGAGCTGTTTTTT
>TRBD2|TRBJ2-5|TRBV9|-
CASSGQNLAGRETQYF
TGTGCCAGCAGCGGACAGAATTTAGCGGGACGAGAGACCCAGTACTTC
>-|TRBJ1-2|TRBV10-3|once
CAISPGGGSYGYTF
TGTGCCATCAGCCCGGGGGGGGGCAGCTATGGCTACACCTTC
>-|TRBJ1-2|TRBV4-1|-
CASSQDGSTSYGYTF
TGCGCCAGCAGCCAAGATGGCTCGACAAGCTATGGCTACACCTTC
>-|TRBJ2-5|TRBV9|-
CASSVAPQGETQYF
TGTGCCAGCAGCGTAGCTCCTCAGGGAGAGACCCAGTACTTC
>TRBD2|TRBJ2-2|TRBV9|-
CASSLAGANTGELFF
TGTGCCAGCAGCTTAGCGGGGGCGAACACCGGGGAGCTGTTTTTT
>TRBD2|TRBJ2-7|TRBV6-1|-
CASSEGDSGRLYEQYF
TGTGCCAGCAGTGAAGGGGATAGCGGGAGACTTTACGAGCAGTACTTC
>-|TRBJ2-3|TRBV21-1|-
CATNPGQGSSTDTQYF
TGTGCCACCAACCCTGGGCAGGGTTCTAGCACAGATACGCAGTATTTT
>-|TRBJ1-5|TRBV4-1|-
CASSQGEVGGNQPQHF
TGCGCCAGCAGCCAAGGGGAGGTTGGAGGGAATCAGCCCCAGCATTTT
>-|TRBJ1-6|TRBV2|few
CASSEGRVNSPLHF
TGTGCCAGCAGTGAGGGCAGGGTTAATTCACCCCTCCACTTT
>-|TRBJ2-3|TRBV24-1|-
CATSDRSGTDTQYF
TGTGCCACCAGTGATCGGTCAGGGACAGATACGCAGTATTTT
>TRBD1|TRBJ2-1|TRBV11-3|-
CASSLVPDRGNEQFF
TGTGCCAGCAGCTTAGTGCCGGACAGGGGAAATGAGCAGTTCTTC
>-|TRBJ1-1|TRBV9|-
CASSDGQGWNTEAFF
TGTGCCAGCAGCGACGGGCAGGGATGGAACACTGAAGCTTTCTTT
>-|TRBJ2-1|TRBV27|-
CASSPSRNYNEQFF
TGTGCCAGCAGCCCGTCGAGGAACTACAATGAGCAGTTCTTC
>-|TRBJ2-2|TRBV7-3|-
CASSLMSTGELFF
TGTGCCAGCAGCTTAATGAGCACCGGGGAGCTGTTTTTT
>TRBD1|TRBJ2-6|TRBV5-1|-
CASSLSDRGSSGANVLTF
TGCGCCAGCAGCTTGAGTGACAGGGGGAGCTCTGGGGCCAACGTCCTGACTTTC
>-|TRBJ2-3|TRBV19|-
CASKRQASTDTQYF
TGTGCCAGTAAGCGACAGGCAAGCACAGATACGCAGTATTTT
>-|TRBJ2-7|TRBV21-1|-
CASSKAGSYEQYF
TGTGCCAGCAGCAAAGCGGGCAGCTACGAGCAGTACTTC
>-|TRBJ1-5|TRBV19|-
CASRTRTDDSNQPQHF
TGTGCCAGTAGAACCCGGACAGACGATAGCAATCAGCCCCAGCATTTT
>-|TRBJ1-3|TRBV25-1|-
CASTENNRVSSGNTIYF
TGTGCCAGCACCGAAAATAACAGGGTGAGCTCTGGAAACACCATATATTTT
>TRBD1|TRBJ1-3|TRBV28|-
CASRRPRTGEPSGNTIYF
TGTGCCAGCAGGAGACCCAGAACAGGGGAACCCTCTGGAAACACCATATATTTT
>-|TRBJ2-2|TRBV6-5|-
CASRPYGANTGELFF
TGTGCCAGCAGACCCTACGGGGCGAACACCGGGGAGCTGTTTTTT